Presented here are 17 T cell receptor beta chains from one specimen sequenced in a study of shared clonotypes between healthy human individuals. Data came from immunoSEQ multiplex PCR; TCRdb stores just in-frame clones and leaves some out. The repertoire holds under 2,500,000 clones, with 90% to 97% as singletons. Sequencing was carried out using naive CD4+ T cells sorted from blood. The subset here: CD45RA+ positively selected. The receptor set was obtained from a man aged 18-30 years in good health.

This clone was picked up one time. The chain recombines TRBV30 with TRBJ1-6; 9 positions agree with TRBD1. The CDR3 has 14 residues. Germline V CDR1 and CDR2: GTSNPN, SVGIG (reference sequence). V trimming: 7 bases; J trimming: 3 bases; junction bases outside the gene matches: 4. The CDR3 nucleotides read TGTGCCTTCACAGGGGGCCGCTATAATTCACCCCTCCACTTT. Translated, it gives CAFTGGRYNSPLHF.

This chain joins TRBV4-1 and TRBJ2-7; D might be TRBD2 (5 bases). There are 16 residues in the CDR3. Germline V CDR1 and CDR2: MGHRA, YSYEKL. The V end lost 2 bases, the J end lost 4 bases, and 18 bases lay between the germline ends. CDR3 amino acids: CASSQNPKFAGYEQYF. In DNA form, the CDR3 reads TGCGCCAGCAGCCAAAATCCTAAGTTTGCGGGTTACGAGCAGTACTTC.

The V and J genes are TRBV7-2 and TRBJ1-2; the D is unclear. This CDR3 is built from 9 residues. Trimming left V 9 bases short and J 4 bases short, with 3 bases between. CDR1 is SGHTA, CDR2 FQGNSA, per germline. CDR3 sequence: CARTYGYTF. The CDR3 DNA reads as TGTGCCAGGACCTATGGCTACACCTTC.

J is TRBJ2-1 and V is TRBV21-1; TRBD2, the D gene given by the table, was not confirmed from the DNA. TRBV21-1 is assigned pseudogene status. The CDR3 contains 16 residues. The CDR3 nucleotides read TGTGCCAGCAGCACTACCGGGACTGCTAAGAACAATGAGCAGTTCTTC. It encodes CASSTTGTAKNNEQFF.

V usage is TRBV27 and J usage is TRBJ2-7; D possibly corresponds to TRBD2 (6 bases). The CDR3 consists of 15 residues. V lost 8 bases to trimming and J lost 3 bases, with 20 bases between them. The germline gives CDR1 MNHEY, CDR2 SMNVEV (reference sequence). The CDR3 nucleotides are TGTGCCAGCCGGACTGTGGAGGGGAAACGCTACGAGCAGTACTTC. Translated, it gives CASRTVEGKRYEQYF.

This chain links TRBV6-6 with TRBJ2-2; 7 bases align to TRBD1. The CDR3 contains 14 residues. Germline CDR1 is MNHNY and CDR2 is SVGAGI (reference sequence). V was pared by 5 bases and J by 5 bases, with 5 bases of the junction left unmatched. The CDR3 is CASSDRVGTGELFF. DNA for the CDR3: TGTGCCAGCAGTGACAGGGTAGGGACCGGGGAGCTGTTTTTT.

This sequence joins TRBV6-6 and TRBJ2-7; 11 bases are shared with TRBD1. J gave up 2 bases and V 5 bases, and 8 bases lay outside the gene matches. This CDR3 is 16 amino acids long. Germline assignment: CDR1 MNHNY and CDR2 SVGAGI (reference sequence). CDR3 DNA: TGTGCCAGCAGTCCCCCCGGGACAGGGGGTCCCTACGAGCAGTACTTC. Translation gives CASSPPGTGGPYEQYF.

CDR3 coding DNA: TGTGCCAGCAGCCGGGGGAGGGCTTCCCCTACTTTC. This translates into CASSRGRASPTF. J is TRBJ2-6 and V is TRBV6-5; 7 nucleotides line up with TRBD2. Unmatched junction bases numbered 12, after V lost 6 bases and J lost 19 bases. This CDR3 has 12 residues. Germline lookup yields CDR1 MNHEY and CDR2 SVGAGI.

This rearrangement joins TRBV11-2 to TRBJ2-1; D tentatively reads TRBD1 or TRBD2 (5 bases each). The CDR3 loop spans 16 amino acids. Germline V gives CDR1 SGHAT, CDR2 FQNNGV. Trimming left V 5 bases short and J 4 bases short, with 18 bases between. The CDR3 region is CASSRAGTVGYNEQFF. DNA of the CDR3: TGTGCCAGCAGCCGGGCAGGGACGGTAGGTTACAATGAGCAGTTCTTC.

The chain joins TRBV18 to TRBJ2-3; TRBD2 agrees at 8 bases. This CDR3 spans 15 amino acids. Per the germline V gene, CDR1 is KGHSH and CDR2 is LQKENI. Trimming at V came to 3 bases and at J to 0 bases, leaving 2 bases not matched to a gene. The CDR3 DNA is TGTGCCAGCTCACCTAGCGGGGATAGCACAGATACGCAGTATTTT. This encodes CASSPSGDSTDTQYF.

This chain uses TRBV5-6 with TRBJ1-1, with TRBD1 as a possible D gene (5 bases). The CDR3 extends over 15 amino acids. From germline, CDR1 is SGHDT and CDR2 YYEEEE. Trimming stripped 0 bases from V and 2 bases from J, with 11 bases between. In DNA form, the CDR3 reads TGTGCCAGCAGCTTGGCGGGGGTTTATAACACTGAAGCTTTCTTT. Protein product: CASSLAGVYNTEAFF.

The V call is TRBV6-1, the J call TRBJ1-5; D gene ambiguous. Germline V CDR1 and CDR2: MNHNS, SASEGT. The V end was cut by 10 bases, the J end by 0 bases, with 16 bases between. This CDR3 is built from 15 residues. The CDR3 is CATPPDPPSNQPQHF. The DNA of the CDR3 is TGTGCCACCCCGCCGGACCCCCCTAGCAATCAGCCCCAGCATTTT.

The chain couples TRBV11-2 to TRBJ2-5, with D possibly matching TRBD1 (6 bases). This CDR3 has 13 amino acids. V dropped 3 bases and J dropped 3 bases, with 8 bases sitting between them. Germline V gene sequence: CDR1 SGHAT, CDR2 FQNNGV. CDR3: CASSFGQKETQYF. As DNA, the CDR3 is TGTGCCAGCAGCTTCGGACAGAAAGAGACCCAGTACTTC.

V usage is TRBV18 and J usage is TRBJ1-5; maybe TRBD1 (5 bases). Trimming cost V 6 bases and J 3 bases, with 12 bases left between them. The CDR3 spans 14 residues. Germline CDR1 reads KGHSH; CDR2 reads LQKENI. The CDR3 spells CASSDGANNQPQHF. The CDR3 bases are TGTGCCAGCTCCGATGGGGCAAACAATCAGCCCCAGCATTTT.

This rearrangement joins TRBV2 to TRBJ1-6; tentatively, D is TRBD1 (6 bases). Trimming shortened V by 6 bases and J by 9 bases, and 18 bases separated the two germline ends. Looked up from germline, CDR1 is SNHLY and CDR2 is FYNNEI. The CDR3 has 15 residues. The CDR3 protein is CASRKGGVLSSPLHF. The CDR3 DNA follows: TGTGCCAGCAGGAAGGGGGGGGTACTAAGTTCACCCCTCCACTTT.

Points on this clone: The sample holds other DNA sequences that translate to the same CDR3. The chain recombines TRBV30 with TRBJ1-4, with D tentatively TRBD1 (5 bases). CDR3 size: 12 residues. The ends were cut back, 0 bases at V and 7 bases at J, with 6 bases in the middle. Germline V lookup: CDR1 GTSNPN, CDR2 SVGIG (reference sequence). The CDR3 nucleotides are TGTGCCTGGAGTGTAAGGGGTGAAAAACTGTTTTTT. Encoded protein: CAWSVRGEKLFF. Based on the CDR3 plus reference TRBV30 and TRBJ1-4, the full variable domain is SQTIHQWPATLVQPVGSPLSLECTVEGTSNPNLYWYRQAAGRGLQLLFYSVGIGQISSEVPQNLSASRPQDRQFILSSKKLLLSDSGFYLCAWSVRGEKLFFGSGTQLSVL.

CDR3 coding DNA: TGCGCCAGCAGCCCCTCCGTCCGGGTATATTTGGACGAGCAGTACTTC. This gives the protein CASSPSVRVYLDEQYF. This chain connects TRBV5-1 to TRBJ2-7; D remains ambiguous. The CDR3 extends over 16 amino acids. Germline-derived CDR1 and CDR2 are SGHRS and YFSETQ. V shed 4 bases and J shed 5 bases, with 22 bases lying between them.